Given below is one TCR beta chain in context. Its target is unknown. Repeated repertoire sampling spanned the course of chemoradiotherapy. Measured with immunoSEQ multiplex PCR; TCRdb has only the in-frame clones, and not every one. The sample has over a thousand clones, under 90% seen once. The data were obtained in a study of chemoradiotherapy in HPV16-positive cancers. For the study at large: Candidate HPV-specific T-cell clones and common TCR motifs came from functional assays in a couple of HPV16-positive patients.

The length of the CDR3 is 12 residues. Germline V lookup: CDR1 KGHSH, CDR2 LQKENI. The V gene lost 5 bases and the J gene lost 5 bases, with 9 bases spanning the gap. Study-level findings and limits: For HPV16-positive patients, expanding HPV-responsive T cells associated with longer recurrence-free survival. Functional assays defining HPV-specific T cells used only a couple of HPV16-positive patients.

This clonotype originated in a human donor with HPV-associated anogenital cancer. The source was tumor tissue, collected from a patient who underwent chemoradiotherapy. The chain links TRBV18 to TRBJ1-1; D uncertain. Written as DNA, the CDR3 is TGTGCCAGCTCAATGGTGGCAACTGAAGCTTTCTTT. Translated, it gives CASSMVATEAFF.